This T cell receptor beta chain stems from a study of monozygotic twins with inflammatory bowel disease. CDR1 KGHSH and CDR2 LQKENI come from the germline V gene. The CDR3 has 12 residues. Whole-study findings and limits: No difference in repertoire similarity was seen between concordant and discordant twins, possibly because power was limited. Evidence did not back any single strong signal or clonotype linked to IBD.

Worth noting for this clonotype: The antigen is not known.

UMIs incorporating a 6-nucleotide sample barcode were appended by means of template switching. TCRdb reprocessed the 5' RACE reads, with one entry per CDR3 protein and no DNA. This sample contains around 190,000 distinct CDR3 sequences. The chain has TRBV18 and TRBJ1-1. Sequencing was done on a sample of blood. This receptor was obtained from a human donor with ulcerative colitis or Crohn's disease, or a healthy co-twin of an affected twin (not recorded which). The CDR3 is CASSRGYTEAFF.